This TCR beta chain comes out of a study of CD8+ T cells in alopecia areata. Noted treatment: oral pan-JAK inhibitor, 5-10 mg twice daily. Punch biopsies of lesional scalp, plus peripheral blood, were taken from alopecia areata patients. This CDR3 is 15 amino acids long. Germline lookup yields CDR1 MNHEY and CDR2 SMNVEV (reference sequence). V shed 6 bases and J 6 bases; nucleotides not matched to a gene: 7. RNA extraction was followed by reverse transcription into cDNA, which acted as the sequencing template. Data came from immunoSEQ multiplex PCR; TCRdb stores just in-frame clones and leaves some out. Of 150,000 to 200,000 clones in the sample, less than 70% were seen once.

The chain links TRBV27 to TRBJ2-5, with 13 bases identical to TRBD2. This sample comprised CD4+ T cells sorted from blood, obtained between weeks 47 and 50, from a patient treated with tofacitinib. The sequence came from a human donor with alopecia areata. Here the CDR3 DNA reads TGTGCCAGCAGACGGGGGACTAGCGGGGAGAAGACCCAGTACTTC. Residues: CASRRGTSGEKTQYF.